This T cell receptor (beta chain) was captured by sequencing in a study of STAT3 mutations in large granular lymphocyte leukemia. In the study overall: Roughly half of the longitudinally sequenced T-LGLL patients carried detectable canonical activating STAT3 mutations. Immunosuppressive therapy was given to more than half of T-LGLL patients. General study points: Persisting codominant clonotypes may have hidden a small pathogenic clone. Every T-cell large granular lymphocyte leukemia patient had at least one immunodominant TCR beta clonotype.

A note on this clone: Its antigen is not identified.

Tens of thousands of productive templates were obtained per sample on average. Produced via immunoSEQ multiplex PCR; TCRdb's table is partial and in-frame only. The sample has about 7,000 clones, roughly 59% seen once; the top ten hold 76%. J lost 6 bases, V lost 0 bases, and 18 bases had no gene match. The CDR3 sequence is 19 residues long. Germline CDR1 SGHRS, CDR2 YFSETQ. The sequence was collected from a boy younger than 18 with T-cell large granular lymphocyte leukemia. Some clones in this sample may be carry-over from other donors' samples. The chain combines TRBV5-1 with TRBJ2-7; 10 bases are a match to TRBD2. The material sequenced was peripheral blood mononuclear cells. CDR3 loop: CASSLVPPGLAGDRTEQYF. In nucleotides, the CDR3 is TGCGCCAGCAGCTTGGTTCCCCCTGGGCTAGCGGGAGATCGGACCGAGCAGTACTTC. The entire variable domain, with the rest obtained from reference TRBV5-1 and TRBJ2-7, is as follows: KAGVTQTPRYLIKTRGQQVTLSCSPISGHRSVSWYQQTPGQGLQFLFEYFSETQRNKGNFPGRFSGRQFSNSRSEMNVSTLELGDSALYLCASSLVPPGLAGDRTEQYFGPGTRLTVT.